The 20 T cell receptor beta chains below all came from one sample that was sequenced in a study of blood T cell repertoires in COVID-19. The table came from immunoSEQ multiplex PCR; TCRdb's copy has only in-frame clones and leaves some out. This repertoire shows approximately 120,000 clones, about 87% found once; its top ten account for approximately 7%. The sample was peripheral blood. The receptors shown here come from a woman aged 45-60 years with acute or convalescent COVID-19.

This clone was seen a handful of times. In DNA, the CDR3 is TGTGCCAGCAGCGCCGGGACGGGACCCCGGGACAGGAATGGCTACACCTTC. It yields the protein CASSAGTGPRDRNGYTF. The V gene is TRBV3-1 (or the pseudogene TRBV3-2), the J gene TRBJ1-2; 8 bases match TRBD1. CDR1 and CDR2 (germline): LGHDT, YNNKEL (reference sequence). V dropped 5 bases and J dropped 6; count of bases not matched to a gene: 17. There are 17 residues in the CDR3.

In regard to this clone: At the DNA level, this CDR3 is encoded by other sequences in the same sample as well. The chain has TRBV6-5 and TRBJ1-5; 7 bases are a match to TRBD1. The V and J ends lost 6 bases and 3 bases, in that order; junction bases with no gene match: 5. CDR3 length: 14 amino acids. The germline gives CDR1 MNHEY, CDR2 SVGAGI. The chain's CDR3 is CASRRTGNNQPQHF. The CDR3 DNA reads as TGTGCCAGCAGACGGACAGGAAACAATCAGCCCCAGCATTTT.

The CDR3 spells CASSWGTASSTDTQYF. In DNA, the CDR3 is TGCGCCAGCAGCTGGGGGACAGCCAGCAGCACAGATACGCAGTATTTT. V and J are TRBV5-1 and TRBJ2-3; 7 nucleotides align to TRBD1. Germline V gene lookup returns CDR1 SGHRS and CDR2 YFSETQ. The CDR3 covers 16 residues. Germline trimming cut 3 bases from V and 0 bases from J; bases unmatched to any gene: 7.

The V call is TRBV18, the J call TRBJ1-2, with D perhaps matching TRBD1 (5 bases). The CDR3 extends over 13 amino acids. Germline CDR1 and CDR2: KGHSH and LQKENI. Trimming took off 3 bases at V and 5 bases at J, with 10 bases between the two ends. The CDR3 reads CASSPETDYGYTF. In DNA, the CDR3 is TGTGCCAGCTCACCTGAGACAGATTATGGCTACACCTTC.

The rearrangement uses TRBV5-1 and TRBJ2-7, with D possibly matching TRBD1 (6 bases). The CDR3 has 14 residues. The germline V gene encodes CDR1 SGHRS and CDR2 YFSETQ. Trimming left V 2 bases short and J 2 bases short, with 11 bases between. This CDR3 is CASSLFQGTYEQYF. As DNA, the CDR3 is TGCGCCAGCAGCTTATTTCAGGGGACCTACGAGCAGTACTTC.

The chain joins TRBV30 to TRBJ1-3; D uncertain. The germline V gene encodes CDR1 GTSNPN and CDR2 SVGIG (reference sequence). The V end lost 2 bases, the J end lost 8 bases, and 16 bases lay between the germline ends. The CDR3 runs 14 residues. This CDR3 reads CAWSRELVEDTIYF. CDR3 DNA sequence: TGTGCCTGGAGTCGGGAGTTGGTGGAAGACACCATATATTTT.

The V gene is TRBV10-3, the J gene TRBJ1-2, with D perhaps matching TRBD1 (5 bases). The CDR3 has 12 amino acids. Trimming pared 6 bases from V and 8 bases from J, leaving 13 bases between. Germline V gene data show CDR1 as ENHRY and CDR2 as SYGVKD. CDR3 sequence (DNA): TGTGCCATCAGCTCCGCAGGGTACGGCTACACCTTC. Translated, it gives CAISSAGYGYTF.

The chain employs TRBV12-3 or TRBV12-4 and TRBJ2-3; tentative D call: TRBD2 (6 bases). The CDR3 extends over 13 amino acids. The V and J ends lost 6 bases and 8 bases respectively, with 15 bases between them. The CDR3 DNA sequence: TGTGCCAGCAGCGGGAGTTTGCTGGGTACGCAGTATTTT. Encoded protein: CASSGSLLGTQYF.

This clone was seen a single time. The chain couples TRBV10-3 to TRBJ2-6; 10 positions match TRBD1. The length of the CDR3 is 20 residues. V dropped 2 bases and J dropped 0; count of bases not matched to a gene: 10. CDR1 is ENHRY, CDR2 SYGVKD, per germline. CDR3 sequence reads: CAISEPQGDRGGSGANVLTF. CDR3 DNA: TGTGCCATCAGTGAGCCTCAGGGGGACAGGGGAGGCTCTGGGGCCAACGTCCTGACTTTC.

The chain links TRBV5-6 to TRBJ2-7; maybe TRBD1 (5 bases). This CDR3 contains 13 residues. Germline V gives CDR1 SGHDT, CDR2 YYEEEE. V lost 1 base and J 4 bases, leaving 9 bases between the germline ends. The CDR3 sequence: CASSLRQKYEQYF. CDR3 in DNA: TGTGCCAGCAGCTTGCGACAGAAATACGAGCAGTACTTC.

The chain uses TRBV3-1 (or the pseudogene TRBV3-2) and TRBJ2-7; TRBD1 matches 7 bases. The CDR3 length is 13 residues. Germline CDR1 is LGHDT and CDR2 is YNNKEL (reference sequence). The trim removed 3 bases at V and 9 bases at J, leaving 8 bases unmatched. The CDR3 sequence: CASSHRDSRRQYF. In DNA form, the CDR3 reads TGTGCCAGCAGCCATCGGGACAGTCGAAGGCAGTACTTC.

This CDR3 reads CASGQGFAGANVLTF. The CDR3 coding sequence is TGTGCCAGCGGACAGGGTTTCGCTGGGGCCAACGTCCTGACTTTC. The chain has TRBV6-5 and TRBJ2-6; the match to TRBD1 covers 8 bases. The CDR3 runs 15 residues. The trim removed 8 bases at V and 2 bases at J, leaving 5 bases unmatched. Germline assignment: CDR1 MNHEY and CDR2 SVGAGI.

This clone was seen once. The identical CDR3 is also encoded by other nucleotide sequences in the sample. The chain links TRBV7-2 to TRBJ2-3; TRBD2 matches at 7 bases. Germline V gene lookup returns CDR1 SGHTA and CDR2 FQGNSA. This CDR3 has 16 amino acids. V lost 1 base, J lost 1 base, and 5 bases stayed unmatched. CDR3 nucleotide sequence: TGTGCCAGCAGCTTAGGAGGGCTAGCGGGCACAGATACGCAGTATTTT. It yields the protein CASSLGGLAGTDTQYF.

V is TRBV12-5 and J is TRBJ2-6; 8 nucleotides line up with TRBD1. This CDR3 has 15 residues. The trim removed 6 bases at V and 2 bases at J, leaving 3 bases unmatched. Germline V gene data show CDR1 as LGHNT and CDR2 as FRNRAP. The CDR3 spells CASGPQGAGANVLTF. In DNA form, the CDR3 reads TGTGCTAGTGGCCCACAGGGGGCTGGGGCCAACGTCCTGACTTTC. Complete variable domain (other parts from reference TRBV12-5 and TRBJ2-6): DARVTQTPRHKVTEMGQEVTMRCQPILGHNTVFWYRQTMMQGLELLAYFRNRAPLDDSGMPKDRFSAEMPDATLATLKIQPSEPRDSAVYFCASGPQGAGANVLTFGAGSRLTVL.

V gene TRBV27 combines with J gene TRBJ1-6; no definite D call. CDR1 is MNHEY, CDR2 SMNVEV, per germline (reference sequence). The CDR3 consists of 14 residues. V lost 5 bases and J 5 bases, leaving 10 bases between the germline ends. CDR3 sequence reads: CASSPSYNNSPLHF. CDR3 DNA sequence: TGTGCCAGCAGTCCGTCATACAATAATTCACCCCTCCACTTT.

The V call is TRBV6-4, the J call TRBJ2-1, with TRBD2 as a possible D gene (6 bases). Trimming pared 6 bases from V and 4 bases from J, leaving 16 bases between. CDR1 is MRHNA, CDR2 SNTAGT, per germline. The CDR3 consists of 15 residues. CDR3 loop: CASSPNQGGYNEQFF. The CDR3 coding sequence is TGTGCCAGCAGCCCCAATCAGGGAGGATACAATGAGCAGTTCTTC.

The CDR3 sequence is CASSTGDRGNYGYTF. Written as DNA, the CDR3 is TGTGCCAGCAGCACCGGGGACAGGGGTAACTATGGCTACACCTTC. The V and J genes are TRBV5-6 and TRBJ1-2; 10 positions agree with TRBD1. Germline trimming cut 4 bases from V and 1 base from J; bases unmatched to any gene: 4. This CDR3 spans 15 amino acids. CDR1 is SGHDT and CDR2 is YYEEEE in the germline V gene.

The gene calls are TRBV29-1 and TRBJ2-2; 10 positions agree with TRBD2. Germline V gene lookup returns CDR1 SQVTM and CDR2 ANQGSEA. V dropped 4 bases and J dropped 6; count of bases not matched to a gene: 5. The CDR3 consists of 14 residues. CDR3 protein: CSVASGGAPGELFF. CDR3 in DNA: TGCAGCGTTGCAAGCGGGGGGGCCCCCGGGGAGCTGTTTTTT.

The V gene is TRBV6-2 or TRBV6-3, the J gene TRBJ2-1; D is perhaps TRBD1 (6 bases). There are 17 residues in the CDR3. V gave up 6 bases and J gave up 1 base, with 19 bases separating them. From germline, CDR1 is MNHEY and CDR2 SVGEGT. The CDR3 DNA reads TGTGCCAGCAGCTCCCTAGGGGGTTACACTTCCTACAATGAGCAGTTCTTC. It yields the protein CASSSLGGYTSYNEQFF.

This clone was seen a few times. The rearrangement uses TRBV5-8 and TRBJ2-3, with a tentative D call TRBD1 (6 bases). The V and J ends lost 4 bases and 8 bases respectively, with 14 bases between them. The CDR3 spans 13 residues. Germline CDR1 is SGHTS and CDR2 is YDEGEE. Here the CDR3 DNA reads TGTGCCAGCAGCCAGATAACCAGGGGTACGCAGTATTTT. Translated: CASSQITRGTQYF.